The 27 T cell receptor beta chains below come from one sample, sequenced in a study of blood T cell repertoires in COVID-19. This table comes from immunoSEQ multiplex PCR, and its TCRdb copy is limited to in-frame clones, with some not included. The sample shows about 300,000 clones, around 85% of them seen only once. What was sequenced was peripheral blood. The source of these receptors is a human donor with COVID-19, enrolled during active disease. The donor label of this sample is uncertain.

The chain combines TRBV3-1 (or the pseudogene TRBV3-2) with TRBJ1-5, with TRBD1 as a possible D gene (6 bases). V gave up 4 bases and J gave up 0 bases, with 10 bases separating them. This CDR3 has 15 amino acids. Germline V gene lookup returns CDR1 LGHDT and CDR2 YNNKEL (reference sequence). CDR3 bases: TGTGCCAGCAGCCGGGACACCCATAGCAATCAGCCCCAGCATTTT. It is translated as CASSRDTHSNQPQHF.

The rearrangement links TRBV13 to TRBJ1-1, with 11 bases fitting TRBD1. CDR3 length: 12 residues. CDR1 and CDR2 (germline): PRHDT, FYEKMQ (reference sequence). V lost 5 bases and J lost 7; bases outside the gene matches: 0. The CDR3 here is CASSGTGGEAFF. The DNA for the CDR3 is TGTGCCAGCAGCGGGACAGGGGGTGAAGCTTTCTTT.

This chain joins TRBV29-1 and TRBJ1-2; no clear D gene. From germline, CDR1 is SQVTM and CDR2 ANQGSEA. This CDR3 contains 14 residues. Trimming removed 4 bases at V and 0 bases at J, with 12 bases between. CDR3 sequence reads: CSVGEASANYGYTF. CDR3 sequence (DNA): TGCAGCGTTGGGGAGGCGTCAGCTAACTATGGCTACACCTTC.

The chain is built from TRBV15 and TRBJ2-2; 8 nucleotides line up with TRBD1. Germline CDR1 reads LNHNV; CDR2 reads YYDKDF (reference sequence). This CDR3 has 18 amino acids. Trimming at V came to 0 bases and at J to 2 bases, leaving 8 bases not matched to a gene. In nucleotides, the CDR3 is TGTGCCACCAGCAGAGATTTGGTTCCAGGGGGCAACACCGGGGAGCTGTTTTTT. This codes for CATSRDLVPGGNTGELFF.

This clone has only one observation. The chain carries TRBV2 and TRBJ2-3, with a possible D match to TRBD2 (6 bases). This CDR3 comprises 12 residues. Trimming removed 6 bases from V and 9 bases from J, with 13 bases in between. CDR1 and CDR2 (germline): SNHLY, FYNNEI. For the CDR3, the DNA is TGTGCCAGCAGGGTACTAGCAGGGACGCAGTATTTT. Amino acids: CASRVLAGTQYF. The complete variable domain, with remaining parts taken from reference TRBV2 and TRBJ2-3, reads EPEVTQTPSHQVTQMGQEVILRCVPISNHLYFYWYRQILGQKVEFLVSFYNNEISEKSEIFDDQFSVERPDGSNFTLKIRSTKLEDSAMYFCASRVLAGTQYFGPGTRLTVL.

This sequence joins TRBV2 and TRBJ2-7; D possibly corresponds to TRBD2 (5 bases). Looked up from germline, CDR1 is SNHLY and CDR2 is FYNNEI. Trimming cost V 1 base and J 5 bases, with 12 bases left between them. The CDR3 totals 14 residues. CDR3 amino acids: CASSEVEVSNEQYF. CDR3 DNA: TGTGCCAGCAGTGAAGTGGAGGTATCGAACGAGCAGTACTTC.

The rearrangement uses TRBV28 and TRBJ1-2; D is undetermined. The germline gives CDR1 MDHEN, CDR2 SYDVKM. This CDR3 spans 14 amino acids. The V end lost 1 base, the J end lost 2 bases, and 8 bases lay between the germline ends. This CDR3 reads CASSLFFQNYGYTF. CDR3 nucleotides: TGTGCCAGCAGTTTATTCTTCCAGAACTATGGCTACACCTTC.

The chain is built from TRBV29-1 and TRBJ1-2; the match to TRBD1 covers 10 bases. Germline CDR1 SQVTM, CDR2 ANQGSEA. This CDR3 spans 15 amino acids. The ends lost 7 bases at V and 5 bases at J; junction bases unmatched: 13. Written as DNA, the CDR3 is TGCAGCGCCCCCAACGGACAGGGGGAATGGTATGGCTACACCTTC. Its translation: CSAPNGQGEWYGYTF.

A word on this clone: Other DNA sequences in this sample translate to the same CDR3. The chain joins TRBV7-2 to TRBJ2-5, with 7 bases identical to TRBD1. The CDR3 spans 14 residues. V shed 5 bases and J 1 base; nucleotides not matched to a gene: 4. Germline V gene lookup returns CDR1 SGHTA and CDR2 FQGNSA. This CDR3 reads CASSPDRAQETQYF. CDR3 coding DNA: TGTGCCAGCAGCCCAGACAGGGCCCAAGAGACCCAGTACTTC. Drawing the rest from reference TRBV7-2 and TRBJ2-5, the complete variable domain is GAGVSQSPSNKVTEKGKDVELRCDPISGHTALYWYRQSLGQGLEFLIYFQGNSAPDKSGLPSDRFSAERTGGSVSTLTIQRTQQEDSAVYLCASSPDRAQETQYFGPGTRLLVL.

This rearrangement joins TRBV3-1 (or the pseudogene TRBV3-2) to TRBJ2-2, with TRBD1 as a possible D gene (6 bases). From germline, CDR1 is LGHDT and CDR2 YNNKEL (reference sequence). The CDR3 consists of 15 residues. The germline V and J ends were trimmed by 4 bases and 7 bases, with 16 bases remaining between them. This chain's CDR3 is CASSLRRGHGGELFF. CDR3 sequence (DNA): TGTGCCAGCAGCCTGCGACGGGGACACGGCGGGGAGCTGTTTTTT.

The CDR3 nucleotides read TGTGCCAGCACCTCACTAGCGGACACAGATACGCAGTATTTT. It yields the protein CASTSLADTDTQYF. V and J are TRBV6-5 and TRBJ2-3, with TRBD2 matching 8 bases. With V trimmed by 7 bases and J by 2 bases, 5 bases remained unmatched. Germline values: CDR1 MNHEY, CDR2 SVGAGI. The CDR3 runs to 14 residues.

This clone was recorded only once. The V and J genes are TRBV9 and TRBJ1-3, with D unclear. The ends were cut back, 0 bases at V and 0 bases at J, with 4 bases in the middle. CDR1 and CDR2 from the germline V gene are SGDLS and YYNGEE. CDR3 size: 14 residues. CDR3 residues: CASSVVGSGNTIYF. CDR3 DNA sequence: TGTGCCAGCAGCGTAGTCGGCTCTGGAAACACCATATATTTT.

CDR3 DNA: TGTGCCAGTAGCACCACACAGGGTCCCGGGCAGCCCCAGCATTTT. Its protein is CASSTTQGPGQPQHF. The chain employs TRBV19 and TRBJ1-5; the D gene is possibly TRBD1 (6 bases). Trimming removed 6 bases from V and 7 bases from J, with 19 bases in between. The CDR3 consists of 15 residues. CDR1 is LNHDA, CDR2 SQIVND, per germline (reference sequence).

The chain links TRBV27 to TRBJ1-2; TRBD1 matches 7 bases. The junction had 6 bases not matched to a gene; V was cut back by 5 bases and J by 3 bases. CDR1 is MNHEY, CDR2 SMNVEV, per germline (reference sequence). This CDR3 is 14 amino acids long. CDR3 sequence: CASSLTGVDYGYTF. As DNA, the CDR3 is TGTGCCAGCAGTCTAACAGGGGTAGACTATGGCTACACCTTC.

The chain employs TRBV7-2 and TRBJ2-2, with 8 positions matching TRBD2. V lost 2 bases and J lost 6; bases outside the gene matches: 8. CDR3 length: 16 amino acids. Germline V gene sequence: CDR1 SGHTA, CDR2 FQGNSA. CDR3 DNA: TGTGCCAGCAGCTTAAACGGGAGGGCCGTATCCGGGGAGCTGTTTTTT. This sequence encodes CASSLNGRAVSGELFF.

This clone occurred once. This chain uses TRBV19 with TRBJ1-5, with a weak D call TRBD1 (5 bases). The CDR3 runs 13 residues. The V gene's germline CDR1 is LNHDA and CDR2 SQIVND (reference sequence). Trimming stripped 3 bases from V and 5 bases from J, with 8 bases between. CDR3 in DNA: TGTGCCAGTAGTATGACGGGGGATCAGCCCCAGCATTTT. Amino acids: CASSMTGDQPQHF.

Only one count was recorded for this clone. CDR3 sequence: CASNSGHSANYGYTF. The CDR3 DNA reads as TGTGCCAGCAACTCGGGACACTCGGCTAACTATGGCTACACCTTC. This sequence joins TRBV28 and TRBJ1-2; a possible D gene is TRBD1 (6 bases). Deletions cut 7 bases from V and 0 bases from J, with 15 bases between. The CDR3 loop spans 15 amino acids. From germline, CDR1 is MDHEN and CDR2 SYDVKM.

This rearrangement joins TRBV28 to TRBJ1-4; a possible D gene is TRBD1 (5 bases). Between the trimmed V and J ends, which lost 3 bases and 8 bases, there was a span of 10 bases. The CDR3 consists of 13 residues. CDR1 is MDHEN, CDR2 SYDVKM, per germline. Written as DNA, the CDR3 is TGTGCCAGCAGTTTTTTGACAGCCGAAAAACTGTTTTTT. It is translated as CASSFLTAEKLFF.

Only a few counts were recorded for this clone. The CDR3 is CASSLVAGQNTDTQYF. The CDR3 region has the DNA TGTGCCAGCAGCTTAGTCGCTGGACAGAACACAGATACGCAGTATTTT. The chain links TRBV7-8 to TRBJ2-3; tentative D call: TRBD1 (6 bases). Trimming shortened V by 1 base and J by 2 bases, and 13 bases separated the two germline ends. CDR1 is SGHVS and CDR2 is FQNEAQ in the germline V gene. The CDR3 is 16 residues long.

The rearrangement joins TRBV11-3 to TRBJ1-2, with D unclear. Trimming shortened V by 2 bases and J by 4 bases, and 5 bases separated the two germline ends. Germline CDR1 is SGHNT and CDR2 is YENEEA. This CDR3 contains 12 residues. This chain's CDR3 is CASSLSGYGYTF. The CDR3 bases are TGTGCCAGCAGCTTATCCGGCTATGGCTACACCTTC.

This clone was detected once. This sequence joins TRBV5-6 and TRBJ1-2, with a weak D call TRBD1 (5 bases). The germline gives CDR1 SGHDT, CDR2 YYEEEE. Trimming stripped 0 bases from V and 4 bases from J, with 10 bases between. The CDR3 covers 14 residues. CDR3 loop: CASSLAGLSYGYTF. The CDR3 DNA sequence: TGTGCCAGCAGCTTGGCGGGACTGAGCTATGGCTACACCTTC.

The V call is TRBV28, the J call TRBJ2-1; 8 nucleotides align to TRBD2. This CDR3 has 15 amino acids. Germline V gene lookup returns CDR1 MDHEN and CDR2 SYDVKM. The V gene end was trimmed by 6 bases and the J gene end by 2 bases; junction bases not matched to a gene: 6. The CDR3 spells CASSLAGSTYNEQFF. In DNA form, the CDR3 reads TGTGCCAGCAGCCTAGCGGGTTCGACCTACAATGAGCAGTTCTTC.

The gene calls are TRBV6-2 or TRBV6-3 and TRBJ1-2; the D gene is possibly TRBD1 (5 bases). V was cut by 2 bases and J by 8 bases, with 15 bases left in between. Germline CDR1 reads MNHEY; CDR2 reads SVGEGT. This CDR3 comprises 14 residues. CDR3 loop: CASSYDSWLGGYTF. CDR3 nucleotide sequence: TGTGCCAGCAGTTACGACAGTTGGCTGGGGGGCTACACCTTC.

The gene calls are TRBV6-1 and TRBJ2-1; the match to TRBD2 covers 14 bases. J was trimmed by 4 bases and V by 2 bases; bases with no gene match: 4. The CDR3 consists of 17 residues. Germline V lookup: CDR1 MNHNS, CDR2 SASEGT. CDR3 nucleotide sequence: TGTGCCAGCAGTGAACCCGGACTAGCGGGAGGATACAATGAGCAGTTCTTC. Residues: CASSEPGLAGGYNEQFF.

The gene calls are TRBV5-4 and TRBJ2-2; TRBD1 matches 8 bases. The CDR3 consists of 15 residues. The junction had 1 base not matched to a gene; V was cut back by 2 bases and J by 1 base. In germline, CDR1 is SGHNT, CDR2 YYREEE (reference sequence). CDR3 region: CASSFGTGNTGELFF. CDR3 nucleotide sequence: TGTGCCAGCAGCTTCGGGACAGGGAACACCGGGGAGCTGTTTTTT.

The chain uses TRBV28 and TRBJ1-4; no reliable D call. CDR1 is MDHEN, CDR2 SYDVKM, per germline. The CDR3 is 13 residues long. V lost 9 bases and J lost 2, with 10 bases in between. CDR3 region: CASQEPTNEKLFF. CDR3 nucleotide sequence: TGTGCCAGTCAAGAGCCGACTAATGAAAAACTGTTTTTT.

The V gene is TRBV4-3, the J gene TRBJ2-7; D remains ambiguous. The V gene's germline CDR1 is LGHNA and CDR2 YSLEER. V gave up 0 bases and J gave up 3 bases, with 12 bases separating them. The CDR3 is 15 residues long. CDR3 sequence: CASSQDRTGFYEQYF. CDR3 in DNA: TGCGCCAGCAGCCAAGACCGCACCGGGTTCTACGAGCAGTACTTC.